This T cell receptor beta chain stems from a study of shared clonotypes between healthy human individuals. General study points: Deeper or shallower sequencing was expected to change how clonotypes are shared among donors.

Germline CDR1 is LNHDA and CDR2 is SQIVND (reference sequence). The CDR3 is 14 residues long. Trimming removed 3 bases at V and 9 bases at J, with 15 bases between. Positively selected for CCR7, the CD45RO-negative cells used as naive CD8 cells excluded terminally differentiated effector memory CD45RA+ cells. As concerns this clone: What it recognizes is unknown.

Running of the assay took place at deep level. The protocol was immunoSEQ multiplex PCR, while the TCRdb copy is restricted to in-frame clones and leaves out a portion. The sample lists about 2.2 million clones, roughly 95% occurring once. J is TRBJ1-5 and V is TRBV19, with unresolved D. The sequenced sample was naive CD8+ T cells from PBMCs. The sequence was collected from a man aged 18 to 35 in good health. Some clones in this sample may be carry-over from other donors' samples. The chain's CDR3 is CASSMFSGGWPQHF. For the CDR3, the DNA is TGTGCCAGTAGTATGTTCTCAGGTGGGTGGCCCCAGCATTTT.